This is a list of T cell receptor beta chains from one sample in a study of T cells in Graves' hyperthyroidism and ophthalmopathy. TCRdb reprocessed the multiplex PCR reads with MiXCR, giving one entry per CDR3 protein. The data hold about 59,000 distinct CDR3 sequences, with approximately 53% observed a single time. Specimen: blood. The receptor source for this set is an older woman with Graves' ophthalmopathy. Both conserved end residues are part of each CDR3. Each record gives: V gene, clone size, J gene, D gene, CDR3 protein. D genes are given only for firm matches. Size values are once, few and many counts, or a class for expanded clones, and some rows have none.

TRBV19	NA	TRBJ2-1	NA	CASKWDPSDNEQFF
TRBV9	many	TRBJ1-2	TRBD1	CASSVGNTGDGYTF
TRBV20-1	NA	TRBJ2-5	NA	CSARTGQYSNQPQYF
TRBV14	NA	TRBJ2-5	TRBD1	CASSTGVETQYF
TRBV12-3/TRBV12-4	NA	TRBJ1-1	NA	CASSLAGGSGGPNTGELF
TRBV11-2	NA	TRBJ2-2	NA	CASSSDLGYEQYFGPGTGELFF
TRBV2	many	TRBJ2-1	NA	CASSTSAGTHEQFF
TRBV15	few	TRBJ1-4	NA	CATSNGGLGEKLFF
TRBV20-1	many	TRBJ2-3	TRBD2	CSGTSGRSSTDTQYF
TRBV28	few	TRBJ1-3	NA	CASSPLFSPRGGNTIYF
TRBV11-2	many	TRBJ2-1	TRBD2	CASERDLLAGMRNEQFF
TRBV20-1	many	TRBJ2-1	NA	CSARAGGPDEQFF
TRBV9	many	TRBJ2-1	TRBD2	CASSVSAGEENEQFF
TRBV29-1	NA	TRBJ1-1	NA	CSAQGWNTEAFF